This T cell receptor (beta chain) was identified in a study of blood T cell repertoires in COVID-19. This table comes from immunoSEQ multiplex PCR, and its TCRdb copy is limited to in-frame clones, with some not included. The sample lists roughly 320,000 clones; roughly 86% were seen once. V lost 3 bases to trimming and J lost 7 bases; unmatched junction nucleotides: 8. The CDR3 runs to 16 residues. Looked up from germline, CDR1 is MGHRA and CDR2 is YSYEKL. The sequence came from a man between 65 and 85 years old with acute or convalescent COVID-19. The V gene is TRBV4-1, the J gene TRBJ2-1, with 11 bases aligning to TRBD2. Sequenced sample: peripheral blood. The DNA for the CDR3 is TGCGCCAGCAGCCAGGCAACTAGCGGGGGTAAAAATGAGCAGTTCTTC. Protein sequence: CASSQATSGGKNEQFF.